This is a list of T cell receptor beta chains from one sample in a study of cytomegalovirus exposure and HLA in healthy donors. Profiling relied on immunoSEQ multiplex PCR, and the TCRdb table lists in-frame clones only, not all of them. The sample shows roughly 110,000 clones, more than 60% of them seen only once. The sequenced sample consisted of PBMCs. The origin of the receptors is a woman between 45 and 65 years old in good health and CMV-seropositive. CDR3s include the opening cysteine and the closing phenylalanine or tryptophan. Fields, in order: V gene, J gene, D gene, clone size, CDR3 protein, CDR3 DNA. A D gene is named only where the DNA matches it firmly. Rows may omit the clone size; those that give it use once, few, many or a size class.

>TRBV14|TRBJ2-2|.|.
CASSRQSNTGELFF
TGTGCCAGCAGTCGACAGTCGAACACCGGGGAGCTGTTTTTT
>TRBV7-9|TRBJ1-1|TRBD1|.
CSSSSPGQGPRGSTEAFF
TGTTCCAGCAGCTCTCCGGGACAGGGGCCGAGGGGGAGCACTGAAGCTTTCTTT
>TRBV5-1|TRBJ1-1|.|.
CASSSLGQGNTEAFF
TGCGCCAGCAGCTCCCTAGGGCAGGGCAACACTGAAGCTTTCTTT
>TRBV5-5|TRBJ1-2|.|.
CATSLTTGANYGYTF
TGTGCCACCAGTCTAACGACAGGAGCTAACTATGGCTACACCTTC
>TRBV9|TRBJ1-3|TRBD1|.
CASSVGGTGATSGNTIYF
TGTGCCAGCAGCGTAGGGGGGACAGGGGCCACCTCTGGAAACACCATATATTTT
>TRBV19|TRBJ1-5|TRBD1|few
CASSIVGTGGQPQHF
TGTGCCAGTAGTATAGTGGGGACAGGGGGTCAGCCCCAGCATTTT
>TRBV5-1|TRBJ2-3|.|few
CASSLASPSRQPDTQYF
TGCGCCAGCAGCTTGGCATCCCCCAGCAGACAACCAGATACGCAGTATTTT
>TRBV5-4|TRBJ1-2|.|.
CASSFRENYGYTF
TGTGCCAGCAGCTTCCGGGAGAACTATGGCTACACCTTC
>TRBV18|TRBJ1-5|.|.
CASSQDITGDQPQHF
TGTGCCAGCTCACAAGATATCACAGGAGATCAGCCCCAGCATTTT
>TRBV19|TRBJ1-2|.|once
CATDSFHGYTF
TGTGCCACCGATAGTTTCCATGGCTACACCTTC
>TRBV7-2|TRBJ1-2|TRBD1|.
CASSLIVDRDNYGYTF
TGTGCCAGCAGCTTAATTGTGGACAGGGACAACTATGGCTACACCTTC
>TRBV7-9|TRBJ2-7|TRBD1|.
CASSFGQGPYEQYF
TGTGCCAGCAGCTTCGGACAGGGCCCCTACGAGCAGTACTTC
>TRBV19|TRBJ1-5|.|.
CASSRAGLGNQPQHF
TGTGCCAGTAGTAGGGCGGGGCTCGGCAATCAGCCCCAGCATTTT
>TRBV2|TRBJ1-6|.|.
CASSEKGGNNSPLHF
TGTGCCAGCAGTGAAAAAGGGGGTAATAATTCACCCCTCCACTTT
>TRBV11-1|TRBJ1-1|.|once
CASSLIVGGNTEAFF
TGTGCCAGCAGCTTAATTGTGGGGGGGAACACTGAAGCTTTCTTT
>TRBV30|TRBJ1-3|.|.
CAWTERGVGVLGRNTIYF
TGTGCCTGGACCGAACGGGGGGTGGGGGTTCTTGGGAGAAACACCATATATTTT
>TRBV13|TRBJ1-1|.|few
CASSSGMNTEAFF
TGTGCCAGCAGCTCCGGTATGAACACTGAAGCTTTCTTT
>TRBV5-6|TRBJ2-1|.|.
CASGEGGRSYNEQFF
TGTGCCAGCGGCGAGGGGGGGCGCTCCTACAATGAGCAGTTCTTC
>TRBV6-6|TRBJ1-2|.|.
CASSYEAGLNYGYTF
TGTGCCAGCAGTTACGAGGCAGGGCTTAACTATGGCTACACCTTC
>TRBV9|TRBJ1-2|.|few
CASSVDVGIYGYTF
TGTGCCAGCAGCGTAGACGTCGGTATCTATGGCTACACCTTC
>TRBV6-4|TRBJ2-7|TRBD2|.
CASREAGGLYEQYF
TGTGCCAGCAGAGAAGCGGGGGGGCTCTACGAGCAGTACTTC
>TRBV9|TRBJ2-2|.|.
CASTPRGGSTGELFF
TGTGCCAGCACTCCGAGGGGGGGTAGCACCGGGGAGCTGTTTTTT
>TRBV30|TRBJ1-5|TRBD1|.
CAWSQGGLLKDEPQHF
TGTGCCTGGAGTCAGGGGGGACTGCTGAAGGACGAGCCCCAGCATTTT
>TRBV2|TRBJ1-1|.|.
CASKFRGENTEAFF
TGTGCCAGCAAGTTTCGGGGGGAGAACACTGAAGCTTTCTTT
>TRBV6-1|TRBJ2-5|.|.
CASHWAGVETQYF
TGTGCCAGCCACTGGGCAGGGGTAGAGACCCAGTACTTC
>TRBV5-1|TRBJ1-3|TRBD1|.
CASSLGDSQGNTIYF
TGCGCCAGCAGCTTGGGGGACAGCCAGGGAAACACCATATATTTT
>TRBV21-1|TRBJ2-3|.|.
CASSKTSGAMDTQYF
TGTGCCAGCAGCAAAACTAGCGGGGCTATGGATACGCAGTATTTT
>TRBV28|TRBJ1-5|TRBD1|.
CATRGTGTGRSNQPQHF
TGTGCCACCCGCGGGACGGGGACAGGGAGAAGCAATCAGCCCCAGCATTTT
>TRBV4-1|TRBJ1-5|.|.
CASSPARSGNQPQHF
TGCGCCAGCAGTCCTGCCCGGTCTGGCAATCAGCCCCAGCATTTT
>TRBV6-1|TRBJ2-7|.|.
CASSFVGGSYEQYF
TGTGCCAGCAGTTTTGTGGGGGGCTCCTACGAGCAGTACTTC
>TRBV5-8|TRBJ2-3|TRBD2|.
CASSTGLKSTDTQYF
TGTGCCAGCAGCACGGGACTAAAGAGCACAGATACGCAGTATTTT
>TRBV9|TRBJ1-1|.|once
CASSGGRIWQDQGPGTEAFF
TGTGCCAGCAGCGGGGGCCGAATTTGGCAAGACCAGGGGCCGGGCACTGAAGCTTTCTTT
>TRBV7-2|TRBJ2-2|TRBD2|.
CASSWSGGAGELFF
TGTGCCAGCAGTTGGAGCGGGGGGGCCGGGGAGCTGTTTTTT
>TRBV5-1|TRBJ2-3|TRBD2|.
CASGLGSGSTDTQYF
TGCGCCAGCGGACTAGGGAGTGGTAGCACAGATACGCAGTATTTT
>TRBV6-1|TRBJ1-5|.|.
CASNRQFEQPQHF
TGTGCCAGCAACAGACAGTTTGAGCAGCCCCAGCATTTT
>TRBV4-2|TRBJ1-1|.|.
CASSQVGRQSMNTEAFF
TGTGCCAGCAGCCAAGTAGGTAGACAGAGCATGAACACTGAAGCTTTCTTT
>TRBV2|TRBJ2-5|TRBD2|few
CASVAGGYETQYF
TGTGCCAGTGTAGCGGGGGGGTATGAGACCCAGTACTTC
>TRBV28|TRBJ1-3|.|few
CASSSPRGWTVSGNTIYF
TGTGCCAGCAGTTCCCCCAGGGGCTGGACGGTCTCTGGAAACACCATATATTTT
>TRBV7-9|TRBJ2-7|TRBD1|.
CASSLKGQGYEQYF
TGTGCCAGCAGCTTAAAGGGACAGGGCTACGAGCAGTACTTC
>TRBV5-4|TRBJ1-1|.|.
CAKSFWGGNTEAFF
TGTGCCAAGTCGTTTTGGGGGGGGAACACTGAAGCTTTCTTT
>TRBV30|TRBJ1-6|.|once
CAWSVGVAGNSPLHF
TGTGCCTGGAGTGTAGGGGTGGCAGGTAATTCACCCCTCCACTTT
>TRBV6-5|TRBJ1-6|.|.
CASSAPPGVNSPLHF
TGTGCCAGCAGTGCTCCCCCCGGGGTTAATTCACCCCTCCACTTT
>TRBV6-6|TRBJ2-7|TRBD2|.
CASSYQGGYEQYF
TGTGCCAGCAGTTACCAGGGAGGGTACGAGCAGTACTTC
>TRBV19|TRBJ1-1|.|.
CASSNRARTEAFF
TGTGCCAGTAGTAACAGGGCCCGAACTGAAGCTTTCTTT
>TRBV2|TRBJ2-7|.|once
CASSDWTDAYEQYF
TGTGCCAGCAGTGACTGGACTGATGCCTACGAGCAGTACTTC
>TRBV7-8|TRBJ2-7|.|.
CASSSRQTQRSYEQYF
TGTGCCAGCAGCAGCCGACAGACTCAGAGATCCTACGAGCAGTACTTC
>TRBV7-9|TRBJ2-1|.|.
CASSPLGAYNEQFF
TGTGCCAGCAGCCCGCTTGGGGCATACAATGAGCAGTTCTTC
>TRBV28|TRBJ1-1|.|.
CASSPGGTEAFF
TGTGCCAGCAGTCCCGGGGGTACTGAAGCTTTCTTT
>TRBV6-6|TRBJ2-5|.|few
CATSPGQETQYF
TGTGCCACGAGCCCAGGCCAAGAGACCCAGTACTTC
>TRBV5-4|TRBJ2-7|TRBD1|.
CASSLGDRGPREQYF
TGTGCCAGCAGCTTGGGGGACAGGGGTCCGCGGGAGCAGTACTTC